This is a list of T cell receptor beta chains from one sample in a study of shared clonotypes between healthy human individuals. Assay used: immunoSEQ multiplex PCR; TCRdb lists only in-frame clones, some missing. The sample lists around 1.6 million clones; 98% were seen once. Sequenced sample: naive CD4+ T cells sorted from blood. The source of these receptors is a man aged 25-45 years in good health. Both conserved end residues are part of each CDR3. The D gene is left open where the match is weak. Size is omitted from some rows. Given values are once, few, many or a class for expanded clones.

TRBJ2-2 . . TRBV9 TGTGCCAGCAGCGTATTTTTTCTGGGCGGGGAGCTGTTTTTT CASSVFFLGGELFF
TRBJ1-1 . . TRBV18 TGTGCCAGCTCACGAGTTTTGGTGCCTGAAGCTTTCTTT CASSRVLVPEAFF
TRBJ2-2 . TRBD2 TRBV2 TGTGCCAGCAGTGGTCTACTAGCGGGAGTTGGCACCGGGGAGCTGTTTTTT CASSGLLAGVGTGELFF
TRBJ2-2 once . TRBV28 TGTGCCAGCAGCCCCAGGACCCGGCGGGAGCTGTTTTTT CASSPRTRRELFF
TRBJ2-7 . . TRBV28 TGTGCCAGCAACGTACAGGGCTACGAGCAGTACTTC CASNVQGYEQYF
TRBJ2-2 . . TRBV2 TGTGCCAGTGGGAGAGGAACCGGGGAGCTGTTTTTT CASGRGTGELFF
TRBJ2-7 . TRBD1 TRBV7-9 TGTGCCAGCAGCCCAGGGGGCACCTACGAGCAGTACTTC CASSPGGTYEQYF
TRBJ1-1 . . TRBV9 TGTGCCAGCAGCCGACTCGGGACGGGGAACACTGAAGCTTTCTTT CASSRLGTGNTEAFF
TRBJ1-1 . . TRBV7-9 TGTGCCAGCCTCCCGGTCACTGAAGCTTTCTTT CASLPVTEAFF
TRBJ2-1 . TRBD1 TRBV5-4 TGTGCCAGCAGCTGGGGACAGGTAAGGATTGGCAATGAGCAGTTCTTC CASSWGQVRIGNEQFF
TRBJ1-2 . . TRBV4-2 TGTGCCAGCAGCCCCCGGAACCACGGGGTTTATGGCTACACCTTC CASSPRNHGVYGYTF
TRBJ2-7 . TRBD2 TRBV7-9 TGTGCCAGCAGCGTAGCGATTGGCGCGGGGGACGAGCAGTACTTC CASSVAIGAGDEQYF
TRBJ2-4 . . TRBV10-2 TGCGCCAGCGAGGGGACGGGTTCTTATCAGTACTTC CASEGTGSYQYF
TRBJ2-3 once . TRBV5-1 TGCGCCAGCAGCTTAGACCGACGGGGCACAGATACGCAGTATTTT CASSLDRRGTDTQYF
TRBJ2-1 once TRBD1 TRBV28 TGTGCCAGCTGGAACAGGGGGGAGTTTAATGAGCAGTTCTTC CASWNRGEFNEQFF
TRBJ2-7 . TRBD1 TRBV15 TGTGCCACCAGCGCCCGGACAGGGAGGAACGAGCAGTACTTC CATSARTGRNEQYF
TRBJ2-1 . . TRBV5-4 TGTGCCAGCAGCTTTGACCCAACCGGGGCCTACAATGAGCAGTTCTTC CASSFDPTGAYNEQFF
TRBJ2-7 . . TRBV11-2 TGTGCCAGCAGCTTAGGCACCTACGAGCAGTACTTC CASSLGTYEQYF
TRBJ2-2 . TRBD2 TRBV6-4 TGTGCCAGCAGTGCATCAACCGGGACTAGCGGCAACACCGGGGAGCTGTTTTTT CASSASTGTSGNTGELFF
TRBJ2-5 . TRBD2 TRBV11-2 TGTGCCAGCAGCCCCGGACTAGCGGGAGAGACCCAGTACTTC CASSPGLAGETQYF
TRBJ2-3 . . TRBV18 TGTGCCAGCTCACCACGAGGGATCCAGCCCACAGATACGCAGTATTTT CASSPRGIQPTDTQYF
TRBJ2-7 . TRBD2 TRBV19 TGTGCCAGTAGTATTAGGCTAGCGGGCAGCAATCCCTACGAGCAGTACTTC CASSIRLAGSNPYEQYF
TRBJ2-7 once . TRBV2 TGTGCCAGCAGGACCAGATCCCCTACCTACGAGCAGTACTTC CASRTRSPTYEQYF
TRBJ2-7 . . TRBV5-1 TGCGCCAGCAGCTTCACGACAGGATCCTCCTACGAGCAGTACTTC CASSFTTGSSYEQYF
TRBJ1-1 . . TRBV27 TGTGCCAGCAGTTTATTGACGGTTACGGGGACTGAAGCTTTCTTT CASSLLTVTGTEAFF
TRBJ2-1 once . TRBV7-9 TGTGCCAGCAGCTTAAGAGAGTTGAGCTCCTACAATGAGCAGTTCTTC CASSLRELSSYNEQFF
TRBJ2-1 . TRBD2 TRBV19 TGTGCCAGTAGCTCCGGGACTACCGCAATCGAGCAGTTCTTC CASSSGTTAIEQFF
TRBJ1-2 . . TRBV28 TGTGCCAGCAGTTTTAGTGGGGGGGCCTATGGCTACACCTTC CASSFSGGAYGYTF
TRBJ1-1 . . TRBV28 TGTGCCAGCAGTTGTCAGGGACCTGAAGCTTTCTTT CASSCQGPEAFF
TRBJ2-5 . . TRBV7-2 TGTGCCAGCAGCCTACAGGTGGGCCAAGAGACCCAGTACTTC CASSLQVGQETQYF
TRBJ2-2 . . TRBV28 TGTGCCAGCAGTTTCGTTCTCTTCAGAAAGAAAGAGAAATCCGGGGAGCTGTTTTTT CASSFVLFRKKEKSGELFF
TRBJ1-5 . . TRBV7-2 TGTGCCAGCAGCTACGTAGTGGGTCAGCCCCAGCATTTT CASSYVVGQPQHF
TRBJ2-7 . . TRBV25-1 TGTGCCAGCAGTGACCCGGGATCCTACGAGCAGTACTTC CASSDPGSYEQYF
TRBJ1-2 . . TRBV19 TGTGCCAGTACCTCGGGACAAAGGGTCTATGGCTACACCTTC CASTSGQRVYGYTF
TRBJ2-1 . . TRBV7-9 TGTGCCAGCAGTACGGGGGTTAGCTCCTACAATGAGCAGTTCTTC CASSTGVSSYNEQFF